These 20 T cell receptor beta chains share one sample of origin, sequenced in a study of T-cell reconstitution after alpha-beta-depleted transplantation in children. Researchers prepared the TCRbeta library using unique molecular identifiers, the study reports. Each CDR3 protein is one row after TCRdb ran MiXCR on the PCR reads. The sample lists about 200,000 distinct CDR3 sequences, about 7% occurring once. Material: PBMCs, obtained before TCRalphabeta/CD19-depleted stem cell transplant. The receptors here all came from a boy between 2 and 10 years old with acute lymphoblastic leukemia, due to receive a stem cell transplant.

This clonotype appeared many times. This chain uses TRBV10-1 with TRBJ2-7; 7 bases line up with TRBD1. The CDR3 length is 15 residues. V lost 0 bases, J lost 3 bases, and 5 bases stayed unmatched. Germline V gene sequence: CDR1 WNHNN, CDR2 SYGVQD (reference sequence). The CDR3 spells CASSESARTGYEQYF. The CDR3 DNA follows: TGCGCCAGCAGTGAGTCGGCCCGGACAGGCTACGAGCAGTACTTC.

V usage is TRBV20-1 and J usage is TRBJ2-7, with D tentatively TRBD2 (7 bases). This CDR3 has 13 residues. CDR1 DFQATT and CDR2 SNEGSKA come from the germline V gene (reference sequence). V lost 7 bases and J 6 bases, leaving 19 bases between the germline ends. This chain's CDR3 is CSGGAGDPPEQYF. Here the CDR3 DNA reads TGCAGTGGGGGGGCGGGGGACCCCCCCGAGCAGTACTTC.

This clonotype was counted many times. The chain combines TRBV9 with TRBJ2-2; 13 nucleotides agree with TRBD2. Germline lookup yields CDR1 SGDLS and CDR2 YYNGEE. This CDR3 has 17 amino acids. The V and J ends lost 0 bases and 5 bases, in that order; junction bases with no gene match: 4. CDR3 in amino acids: CASSVELAGGITGELFF. The CDR3 nucleotides read TGTGCCAGCAGCGTAGAACTAGCGGGAGGGATTACCGGGGAGCTGTTTTTT.

This clonotype was counted a few times. The DNA of the CDR3 is TGTGCCAGCAGCTTAGTGACGGCAAAACTAGCCAAAAACATTCAGTACTTC. Protein product: CASSLVTAKLAKNIQYF. The chain employs TRBV7-9 and TRBJ2-4; D call uncertain. The CDR3 length is 17 residues. Trimming took off 1 base at V and 0 bases at J, with 13 bases between the two ends. The germline V gene encodes CDR1 SEHNR and CDR2 FQNEAQ (reference sequence).

This clonotype was seen more than once but under ten times. The rearrangement joins TRBV27 to TRBJ2-5; possible D gene TRBD2, 6 bases. This CDR3 comprises 13 residues. V was cut by 6 bases and J by 4 bases, with 12 bases left in between. CDR1 is MNHEY and CDR2 is SMNVEV in the germline V gene (reference sequence). The CDR3 DNA is TGTGCCAGCAGAGACGGGAGCGGAGAGACCCAGTACTTC. Its protein product is CASRDGSGETQYF.

V gene TRBV20-1 combines with J gene TRBJ1-5; D not certain. Looked up from germline, CDR1 is DFQATT and CDR2 is SNEGSKA (reference sequence). V shed 0 bases and J shed 4 bases, with 10 bases lying between them. This CDR3 is built from 14 residues. CDR3 residues: CSARDLAGNQPQHF. CDR3 DNA sequence: TGCAGTGCTAGAGATCTGGCAGGTAATCAGCCCCAGCATTTT.

The chain couples TRBV29-1 to TRBJ2-1, with D perhaps matching TRBD1 (5 bases). This CDR3 has 13 amino acids. Trimming shortened V by 3 bases and J by 7 bases, and 13 bases separated the two germline ends. Germline-derived CDR1 and CDR2 are SQVTM and ANQGSEA. CDR3 coding DNA: TGCAGCGTTGATGTCCAAAGGGGAAATGAGCAGTTCTTC. Protein: CSVDVQRGNEQFF.

In this sample, this clonotype turned up many times. The chain is built from TRBV19 and TRBJ2-2; TRBD2 agrees at 16 bases. J gave up 1 base and V 6 bases, and 5 bases lay outside the gene matches. This CDR3 comprises 18 residues. CDR1 and CDR2 (germline): LNHDA, SQIVND (reference sequence). In DNA, the CDR3 is TGTGCCAGTAGCTCGGGACTAGCGGGAGGGCAGAACACCGGGGAGCTGTTTTTT. This gives the protein CASSSGLAGGQNTGELFF.

This clonotype was counted ten times or more. In nucleotides, the CDR3 is TGCGCCAGCAGCCAAGAAGGCAGGGAGGGGGATACGCAGTATTTT. It is translated as CASSQEGREGDTQYF. The V gene is TRBV4-3, the J gene TRBJ2-3, with 7 bases that match TRBD2. Germline lookup yields CDR1 LGHNA and CDR2 YSLEER. The CDR3 consists of 15 residues. V dropped 0 bases and J dropped 6; count of bases not matched to a gene: 6.

This clonotype was counted many times. The chain employs TRBV29-1 and TRBJ1-1; 8 bases match TRBD1. This CDR3 comprises 15 residues. The ends lost 3 bases at V and 3 bases at J; junction bases unmatched: 9. Germline CDR1 reads SQVTM; CDR2 reads ANQGSEA. The CDR3 DNA reads TGCAGCGTTGATCTAGGGCAGGGGGCGCACACTGAAGCTTTCTTT. It yields the protein CSVDLGQGAHTEAFF.

Regarding this clonotype: As the CDR3 is not closed by the conserved phenylalanine or tryptophan, this likely results from a read error. The chain uses TRBV5-1 and TRBJ2-5; D is possibly TRBD1 (6 bases). Germline V gene sequence: CDR1 SGHRS, CDR2 YFSETQ. Trimming pared 3 bases from V and 2 bases from J, leaving 11 bases between. This CDR3 is 14 amino acids long. The CDR3 is CASSSGTQQETQYS. The CDR3 nucleotides are TGCGCCAGCAGCTCCGGGACACAGCAAGAGACCCAGTACTCC.

The table lists this clonotype with many counts. The gene calls are TRBV7-2 and TRBJ1-1; no reliable D call. CDR1 SGHTA and CDR2 FQGNSA come from the germline V gene. The CDR3 totals 13 residues. V was trimmed by 0 bases and J by 4 bases, leaving 6 bases between them. This CDR3 reads CASSLAPGTEAFF. CDR3 in DNA: TGTGCCAGCAGCTTAGCGCCAGGCACTGAAGCTTTCTTT.

Notes on this clonotype: Possible read error: a much larger clone is one base away. The rearrangement uses TRBV3-1 and TRBJ2-5, with TRBD2 matching over 11 bases. This CDR3 has 17 amino acids. From germline, CDR1 is LGHDT and CDR2 YNNKEL (reference sequence). The CDR3 DNA reads as TGTGCCAGCACCCAAGACCTCCTAGCGGGGGGTTTTGAGACCCAGTACTTC. Translated, it gives CASTQDLLAGGFETQYF.

The CDR3 coding sequence is TGCAGCGTGCCGGGACAGGGGTACGAGCAGTACTTC. This encodes CSVPGQGYEQYF. The chain uses TRBV29-1 and TRBJ2-7; 10 bases are a match to TRBD1. CDR3 length equals 12 residues. In germline, CDR1 is SQVTM, CDR2 ANQGSEA. V lost 6 bases and J lost 4; bases outside the gene matches: 3.

Concerning this clonotype itself: Given a much more abundant clone one base away, this may be a read error. The chain joins TRBV3-1 to TRBJ2-6, with D unresolved. V lost 6 bases and J lost 2, with 11 bases in between. Germline loops: CDR1 LGHDT, CDR2 YNNKEL (reference sequence). CDR3 length: 15 residues. The CDR3 bases are TGTGCCAGCAGTCCGAGGTGGGCTGGGGCCAACGTCCTGACTTTC. This translates into CASSPRWAGANVLTF.

A note on this clonotype: Because it lacks the conserved phenylalanine or tryptophan at the end, this CDR3 is likely a read error. This chain uses TRBV20-1 with TRBJ2-5; D is uncertain. Germline values: CDR1 DFQATT, CDR2 SNEGSKA (reference sequence). The V end lost 0 bases, the J end lost 2 bases, and 13 bases lay between the germline ends. This CDR3 spans 15 amino acids. The DNA for the CDR3 is TGCAGTGCTAGAGATCCTCTCCTGGGGCAAGAGACCCAGTACTAC. It encodes CSARDPLLGQETQYY.

The V gene is TRBV6-2 or TRBV6-3, the J gene TRBJ2-7; D remains unclear. The CDR3 covers 11 residues. V shed 4 bases and J shed 7 bases, with 8 bases lying between them. The germline V gene has CDR1 MNHEY and CDR2 SVGEGT. The chain's CDR3 is CASSFGREQYF. CDR3 coding DNA: TGTGCCAGCAGTTTCGGCAGAGAGCAGTACTTC.

This clonotype was counted at least ten times. The chain recombines TRBV7-9 with TRBJ1-1; 10 bases align to TRBD1. Per the germline V gene, CDR1 is SEHNR and CDR2 is FQNEAQ (reference sequence). V shed 5 bases and J 3 bases; nucleotides not matched to a gene: 6. The CDR3 consists of 15 residues. CDR3 sequence (DNA): TGTGCCAGCAGCGTCGGGACAGGGGCCGACACTGAAGCTTTCTTT. Translating it yields CASSVGTGADTEAFF.

This clonotype was detected a few times. J is TRBJ1-4 and V is TRBV28, with D perhaps TRBD1 (5 bases). Trimming took 4 bases from V and 5 from J, leaving 8 bases between them. Germline V CDR1 and CDR2: MDHEN, SYDVKM. This CDR3 comprises 13 residues. The CDR3 sequence is CASSSGANEKLFF. The CDR3 region has the DNA TGTGCCAGCAGTTCCGGGGCCAATGAAAAACTGTTTTTT. Looking up the rest from reference TRBV28 and TRBJ1-4 gives the full variable domain: DVKVTQSSRYLVKRTGEKVFLECVQDMDHENMFWYRQDPGLGLRLIYFSYDVKMKEKGDIPEGYSVSREKKERFSLILESASTNQTSMYLCASSSGANEKLFFGSGTQLSVL.

This clonotype has a count of ten or more. This chain joins TRBV4-3 and TRBJ2-5; TRBD1 might be the D (5 bases). The V gene lost 1 base and the J gene lost 2 bases, with 11 bases spanning the gap. The CDR3 spans 15 residues. Germline V gene lookup returns CDR1 LGHNA and CDR2 YSLEER. The CDR3 nucleotides read TGCGCCAGCAGCCAAGGGACCGCAGGGCAAGAGACCCAGTACTTC. The encoded protein is CASSQGTAGQETQYF.